These T cell receptor beta chains were read from a single sample in a study of CD4+ T cells in melanoma. Only in-frame clones appear in the TCRdb table, and some are missing; sequencing was by immunoSEQ multiplex PCR. The sample lists about 54,000 clones, almost 70% occurring once. Sequenced sample: tumor tissue. Source of these receptors: a human donor with melanoma. CDR3s include the opening cysteine and the closing phenylalanine or tryptophan. The D gene is left open where the match is weak. Size values are once, few and many counts, or a class for expanded clones, and some rows have none.

abundance: few; v_gene: TRBV30; j_gene: TRBJ2-2; d_gene: TRBD1; CDR3nt: TGTGCCTGGAGTGGATTAGACAGGGGGGTCACCGGGGAGCTGTTTTTT; CDR3aa: CAWSGLDRGVTGELFF
abundance: -; v_gene: TRBV6-6; j_gene: TRBJ1-5; d_gene: -; CDR3nt: TGTGCCAGCAGAGAAGTCAGCAATAGCAATCAGCCCCAGCATTTT; CDR3aa: CASREVSNSNQPQHF
abundance: -; v_gene: TRBV5-8; j_gene: TRBJ1-6; d_gene: -; CDR3nt: TGTGCCAGCAGCCAACACAGGGAAAATTCACCCCTCCACTTT; CDR3aa: CASSQHRENSPLHF
abundance: few; v_gene: TRBV19; j_gene: TRBJ1-2; d_gene: -; CDR3nt: TGTGCCAGTAGTCAGGTAGACAGCTCGAACTATGGCTACACCTTC; CDR3aa: CASSQVDSSNYGYTF
abundance: once; v_gene: TRBV7-8; j_gene: TRBJ1-1; d_gene: -; CDR3nt: TGTGCCAGCAGCCTTACACGGACAACCTTGATCCCTGAAGCTTTCTTT; CDR3aa: CASSLTRTTLIPEAFF
abundance: -; v_gene: TRBV5-1; j_gene: TRBJ2-3; d_gene: -; CDR3nt: TGCGCCAGCAGCTTGGGAGGCGCAGATACGCAGTATTTT; CDR3aa: CASSLGGADTQYF
abundance: -; v_gene: TRBV15; j_gene: TRBJ1-1; d_gene: -; CDR3nt: TGTGCCACCAGCAGTTGGAATCGGTTGAACACTGAAGCTTTCTTT; CDR3aa: CATSSWNRLNTEAFF
abundance: -; v_gene: TRBV2; j_gene: TRBJ1-2; d_gene: -; CDR3nt: TGTGCCAGCAGTGAGGGTTCCTACGGCTACACCTTC; CDR3aa: CASSEGSYGYTF
abundance: -; v_gene: TRBV19; j_gene: TRBJ1-3; d_gene: -; CDR3nt: TGTGCCAGTAGTATATCCATACCTGGAAACACCATATATTTT; CDR3aa: CASSISIPGNTIYF
abundance: -; v_gene: TRBV5-1; j_gene: TRBJ1-2; d_gene: -; CDR3nt: TGCGCCAGCAGCTTGGCGGGGGGGCAGGACTATGGCTACACCTTC; CDR3aa: CASSLAGGQDYGYTF
abundance: many; v_gene: TRBV5-8; j_gene: TRBJ2-2; d_gene: -; CDR3nt: TGTGCCAGCAGCTCGGTGATCCGAAGGGAGCTGTTTTTT; CDR3aa: CASSSVIRRELFF
abundance: -; v_gene: TRBV7-9; j_gene: TRBJ2-3; d_gene: TRBD2; CDR3nt: TGTGCCAGCAGCTTAGTCACTAGCGGTGGCACAGATACGCAGTATTTT; CDR3aa: CASSLVTSGGTDTQYF
abundance: -; v_gene: TRBV6-6; j_gene: TRBJ2-7; d_gene: -; CDR3nt: TGTGCCAGCAGGAGGGGGGGACAGAGATCCTACGAGCAGTACTTC; CDR3aa: CASRRGGQRSYEQYF
abundance: -; v_gene: TRBV5-4; j_gene: TRBJ1-1; d_gene: TRBD1; CDR3nt: TGTGCCAGCAGCCGGAGTATGACAGGGGCCATGAACACTGAAGCTTTCTTT; CDR3aa: CASSRSMTGAMNTEAFF
abundance: few; v_gene: TRBV28; j_gene: TRBJ1-4; d_gene: -; CDR3nt: TGTGCCAGCACTTACACTGCAACTAATGAAAAACTGTTTTTT; CDR3aa: CASTYTATNEKLFF
abundance: many; v_gene: TRBV6-5; j_gene: TRBJ2-4; d_gene: TRBD2; CDR3nt: TGTGCCACCGCCCCGGGGGGGGCCAAAAACATTCAGTACTTC; CDR3aa: CATAPGGAKNIQYF
abundance: -; v_gene: TRBV7-9; j_gene: TRBJ2-5; d_gene: -; CDR3nt: TGTGCGTCGGGGTACCAAGAGACCCAGTACTTC; CDR3aa: CASGYQETQYF
abundance: many; v_gene: TRBV27; j_gene: TRBJ1-4; d_gene: TRBD1; CDR3nt: TGTGCCAGCAGAACCGGGACAGGGCGTGAAAAACTGTTTTTT; CDR3aa: CASRTGTGREKLFF
abundance: once; v_gene: TRBV5-6; j_gene: TRBJ2-1; d_gene: -; CDR3nt: TGTGCCAGCAGCACCCCCATGCGGCAGGACAATGAGCAGTTCTTC; CDR3aa: CASSTPMRQDNEQFF
abundance: -; v_gene: TRBV5-1; j_gene: TRBJ1-5; d_gene: -; CDR3nt: TGCGCCAGCAGGAGGGATTGGGAAGCCGATCAGCCCCAGCATTTT; CDR3aa: CASRRDWEADQPQHF
abundance: few; v_gene: TRBV7-6; j_gene: TRBJ2-2; d_gene: -; CDR3nt: TGTGCCAGCAGCTCGGGTCTGGAGGTCGGGGAGCTGTTTTTT; CDR3aa: CASSSGLEVGELFF
abundance: many; v_gene: TRBV5-4; j_gene: TRBJ2-7; d_gene: TRBD1; CDR3nt: TGTGCCAGCAGCTCTGGGACAGGGGGCTACGAGCAGTACTTC; CDR3aa: CASSSGTGGYEQYF
abundance: many; v_gene: TRBV11-3; j_gene: TRBJ2-7; d_gene: -; CDR3nt: TGTGCCAGCAGCTTCGGGGGCTCCTACGAGCAGTACTTC; CDR3aa: CASSFGGSYEQYF
abundance: -; v_gene: TRBV27; j_gene: TRBJ1-5; d_gene: -; CDR3nt: TGTGCCAGCAGTTTAGAAGGTTGGGGTAGCAATCAGCCCCAGCATTTT; CDR3aa: CASSLEGWGSNQPQHF
abundance: -; v_gene: TRBV30; j_gene: TRBJ1-2; d_gene: -; CDR3nt: TGTGCCTGGAGTCCTAACGGGGTCTATGGCTACACCTTC; CDR3aa: CAWSPNGVYGYTF
abundance: -; v_gene: TRBV7-6; j_gene: TRBJ2-3; d_gene: -; CDR3nt: TGTGCCAGCAGACTTGACACGGGCACAGATACGCAGTATTTT; CDR3aa: CASRLDTGTDTQYF
abundance: -; v_gene: TRBV18; j_gene: TRBJ2-7; d_gene: -; CDR3nt: TGTGCCAGCTCACCAACCTCGGGGGAGCAGTACTTC; CDR3aa: CASSPTSGEQYF
abundance: -; v_gene: TRBV11-1; j_gene: TRBJ1-1; d_gene: -; CDR3nt: TGTGCCAGCAGCTTTGAATGGGACACTGAAGCTTTCTTT; CDR3aa: CASSFEWDTEAFF
abundance: -; v_gene: TRBV5-5; j_gene: TRBJ2-5; d_gene: -; CDR3nt: TGTGCCAGCGAGCCACACCAGTACTTC; CDR3aa: CASEPHQYF
abundance: few; v_gene: TRBV7-9; j_gene: TRBJ2-1; d_gene: -; CDR3nt: TGTGCCAGCAGCTTAGAGTCATCAAGCTCCTACAATGAGCAGTTCTTC; CDR3aa: CASSLESSSSYNEQFF
abundance: -; v_gene: TRBV9; j_gene: TRBJ2-3; d_gene: TRBD2; CDR3nt: TGTGCCAGCAGCGTAGAAGCGGGGGACAAGCTCGATACGCAGTATTTT; CDR3aa: CASSVEAGDKLDTQYF
abundance: -; v_gene: TRBV10-2; j_gene: TRBJ1-6; d_gene: -; CDR3nt: TGCGCCAGCACTACGTCAGGGGAATCACCCCTCCACTTT; CDR3aa: CASTTSGESPLHF
abundance: -; v_gene: TRBV5-4; j_gene: TRBJ1-2; d_gene: TRBD1; CDR3nt: TGTGCCAGCAGCTTGCCCCGGGGCGGGACAGGGTTTGGCTACACCTTC; CDR3aa: CASSLPRGGTGFGYTF
abundance: -; v_gene: TRBV2; j_gene: TRBJ2-1; d_gene: TRBD2; CDR3nt: TGTGCCAGCAGTGAGTCGCCAGCGGGGGGGCGGTTGAAGCAGTTCTTC; CDR3aa: CASSESPAGGRLKQFF
abundance: -; v_gene: TRBV19; j_gene: TRBJ1-1; d_gene: TRBD1; CDR3nt: TGTGCCAGTAGTCACCAGGACAGGGTGAACACTGAAGCTTTCTTT; CDR3aa: CASSHQDRVNTEAFF
abundance: medium-sized; v_gene: TRBV7-9; j_gene: TRBJ1-1; d_gene: -; CDR3nt: TGTGCCAGCAGCTTCGGCAACACTGAAGCTTTCTTT; CDR3aa: CASSFGNTEAFF
abundance: -; v_gene: TRBV7-3; j_gene: TRBJ1-1; d_gene: -; CDR3nt: TGTGCCAGCAGCCCCGGGGGGGGCCTAGGGGCTTTCTTT; CDR3aa: CASSPGGGLGAFF
abundance: -; v_gene: TRBV7-2; j_gene: TRBJ2-7; d_gene: TRBD2; CDR3nt: TGTGCCAGCATCAACAGCGGGGGGATGGGGGAGCAGTACTTC; CDR3aa: CASINSGGMGEQYF
abundance: -; v_gene: TRBV28; j_gene: TRBJ2-7; d_gene: -; CDR3nt: TGTGCCAGCAGGGAACGATTGGAGCAGTACTTC; CDR3aa: CASRERLEQYF
abundance: once; v_gene: TRBV30; j_gene: TRBJ1-1; d_gene: -; CDR3nt: TGTGCCTGGAGTGGGATGGATAGGCGCACTGAAGCTTTCTTT; CDR3aa: CAWSGMDRRTEAFF
abundance: few; v_gene: TRBV19; j_gene: TRBJ1-5; d_gene: -; CDR3nt: TGTGCCAGTAGTCGGGGGAGAGTGGGGCGGGTTCAGCCCCAGCATTTT; CDR3aa: CASSRGRVGRVQPQHF
abundance: -; v_gene: TRBV5-4; j_gene: TRBJ1-1; d_gene: -; CDR3nt: TGTGCCAGCAGACCCCTGGGCGGGGCCACTGAAGCTTTCTTT; CDR3aa: CASRPLGGATEAFF
abundance: -; v_gene: TRBV6-1; j_gene: TRBJ1-1; d_gene: TRBD1; CDR3nt: TGTGCCACCCACCAGGGGGACACTGAAGCTTTCTTT; CDR3aa: CATHQGDTEAFF
abundance: many; v_gene: TRBV2; j_gene: TRBJ1-1; d_gene: -; CDR3nt: TGTGCCAGCAGCGGACAGCTCATGAACACTGAAGCTTTCTTT; CDR3aa: CASSGQLMNTEAFF
abundance: -; v_gene: TRBV30; j_gene: TRBJ2-2; d_gene: -; CDR3nt: TGTGCCTGGAGGGGGCAAGTCACCGGGGAGCTGTTTTTT; CDR3aa: CAWRGQVTGELFF
abundance: -; v_gene: TRBV18; j_gene: TRBJ2-1; d_gene: -; CDR3nt: TGTGCCAGCTCACCTAACCAGTTCGATGAGCAGTTCTTC; CDR3aa: CASSPNQFDEQFF
abundance: -; v_gene: TRBV7-3; j_gene: TRBJ2-5; d_gene: TRBD2; CDR3nt: TGTGCCATCGGGGGGGGGTACCAAGAGACCCAGTACTTC; CDR3aa: CAIGGGYQETQYF
abundance: medium-sized; v_gene: TRBV5-1; j_gene: TRBJ1-1; d_gene: TRBD1; CDR3nt: TGCGCCAGCAGCCGGGGACAGGGGGGTTACATGAACACTGAAGCTTTCTTT; CDR3aa: CASSRGQGGYMNTEAFF
abundance: -; v_gene: TRBV18; j_gene: TRBJ2-7; d_gene: -; CDR3nt: TGTGCCAGCTCACCGGAGGACGGCTACGAGCAGTACTTC; CDR3aa: CASSPEDGYEQYF
abundance: -; v_gene: TRBV7-9; j_gene: TRBJ1-5; d_gene: -; CDR3nt: TGTGCCAGCAGCTCCTCGGGGAGCAATCAGCCCCAGCATTTT; CDR3aa: CASSSSGSNQPQHF
abundance: -; v_gene: TRBV10-3; j_gene: TRBJ2-1; d_gene: -; CDR3nt: TGTGCCATCAAGGAGGACGCGAGCTCCTACAATGAGCAGTTCTTC; CDR3aa: CAIKEDASSYNEQFF
abundance: many; v_gene: TRBV5-6; j_gene: TRBJ1-6; d_gene: -; CDR3nt: TGTGCCAGCAGCTTGTATAGGGGGGCTAGAAATTCACCCCTCCACTTT; CDR3aa: CASSLYRGARNSPLHF
abundance: -; v_gene: TRBV7-8; j_gene: TRBJ2-1; d_gene: -; CDR3nt: TGTGCCAGCGGTTCCCCGGGGGACGAACCCAATGAGCAGTTCTTC; CDR3aa: CASGSPGDEPNEQFF